This passage covers 2 T cell receptor beta chains from one sample sequenced in a study of shared clonotypes between healthy human individuals. Here immunoSEQ multiplex PCR was the method, and the copy in TCRdb shows in-frame clones only, minus some. The sample has over 2 million clones, over 85% seen once; the top ten hold more than 0.1%. Material for sequencing was naive CD4+ T cells sorted from blood. Subset given: CD45RA+ positively selected. The receptors shown here come from a young man in good health.

A remark on this clone: Other DNA sequences in this sample translate to the same CDR3. The chain recombines TRBV4-1 with TRBJ2-7; 8 bases line up with TRBD1. J was trimmed by 1 base and V by 1 base; bases with no gene match: 0. Germline V gene lookup returns CDR1 MGHRA and CDR2 YSYEKL. There are 14 residues in the CDR3. This CDR3 is CASSQGQGSYEQYF. DNA of the CDR3: TGCGCCAGCAGCCAAGGACAGGGGTCCTACGAGCAGTACTTC.

A word on this clone: The same CDR3 is also encoded by other DNA sequences in this sample. As DNA, the CDR3 is TGCGCCAGCAGCTTGGGGACAGTAAATGAAAAACTGTTTTTT. Translated, it gives CASSLGTVNEKLFF. This chain connects TRBV5-1 to TRBJ1-4, with a possible D match to TRBD1 (6 bases). The ends were cut back, 0 bases at V and 5 bases at J, with 8 bases in the middle. The CDR3 runs to 14 residues. CDR1 and CDR2 from the germline V gene are SGHRS and YFSETQ.